Listed below are T cell receptor beta chains from one sample, sequenced in a study of blood T cells in healthy people across ages. TCRdb reanalysed the 5' RACE reads using MiXCR and keeps one entry per CDR3 protein. Seen here are 600,000 to 850,000 distinct CDR3 sequences, more than 40% observed once, and the top ten hold 20%. Sequencing was done on a sample of blood. Receptors originate from a woman aged 60 to 75 in good health. Both conserved end residues are part of each CDR3. The D gene is left open where the match is weak. Only part of the rows carry a size: once, few, many, or a class if the clone is expanded.

CDR3	DNA	V	J	D	size
CSAGKTSGTDTQYF	TGCAGTGCTGGAAAGACTAGCGGCACAGATACGCAGTATTTT	TRBV20-1	TRBJ2-3	TRBD2	-
CASSSATSGNYEQYF	TGTGCCAGCAGTTCCGCGACTAGCGGGAACTACGAGCAGTACTTC	TRBV6-2/TRBV6-3	TRBJ2-7	TRBD2	many
CASSFDRGAGNSPLHF	TGTGCCAGCAGCTTCGATCGGGGCGCGGGTAATTCACCCCTCCACTTT	TRBV7-8	TRBJ1-6	-	few
CASSLAGPDSNQPQHF	TGTGCCAGCAGCTTAGCAGGGCCTGATAGCAATCAGCCCCAGCATTTT	TRBV7-2	TRBJ1-5	-	many
CASSKQGARGNEQYF	TGTGCCAGCAGCAAACAGGGGGCGCGAGGCAATGAGCAGTACTTC	TRBV9	TRBJ2-7	TRBD1	-
CASSYKAHNEQFF	TGTGCCAGCAGTTACAAAGCTCACAATGAGCAGTTCTTC	TRBV6-2/TRBV6-3	TRBJ2-1	-	few
CSAKEGGPTETQYF	TGCAGTGCTAAGGAGGGAGGGCCGACAGAGACCCAGTACTTC	TRBV20-1	TRBJ2-5	TRBD2	few
CASSFQGKNTEAFF	TGTGCCAGCAGCTTTCAGGGGAAGAACACTGAAGCTTTCTTT	TRBV7-9	TRBJ1-1	-	-
CASRSRSSLTDTQYF	TGTGCCAGCAGATCACGATCCTCTCTAACAGATACGCAGTATTTT	TRBV6-6	TRBJ2-3	-	few
CANSWTGIKDNEQFF	TGTGCCAACTCATGGACAGGGATTAAGGACAATGAGCAGTTCTTC	TRBV10-3	TRBJ2-1	TRBD1	few
CASSEKRGSEKLFF	TGTGCCAGCAGCGAGAAGAGGGGAAGCGAAAAACTGTTTTTT	TRBV9	TRBJ1-4	-	-
CASSKAGIGRYF	TGTGCCAGCAGCAAAGCAGGCATCGGCAGGTACTTC	TRBV21-1	TRBJ2-7	-	once
CASSFPSGRSETQYF	TGTGCCAGCAGCTTCCCCTCAGGGAGGAGTGAGACCCAGTACTTC	TRBV11-2	TRBJ2-5	-	-
CASSYYGLTKETQYF	TGTGCCAGCAGTTACTATGGACTAACCAAAGAGACCCAGTACTTC	TRBV6-2/TRBV6-3	TRBJ2-5	-	few
CASSRLQGFTEAFF	TGTGCCAGCAGCCGCCTACAGGGATTCACTGAAGCTTTCTTT	TRBV5-6	TRBJ1-1	-	-
CASGTAYEQYF	TGTGCCAGTGGGACAGCCTACGAGCAGTACTTC	TRBV28	TRBJ2-7	TRBD1	-
CASSLRSNMNTEAFF	TGTGCCAGCAGCTTAAGGTCTAACATGAACACTGAAGCTTTCTTT	TRBV7-3	TRBJ1-1	-	few
CASSRTDPRGEAFF	TGTGCCAGCAGTCGGACAGACCCAAGGGGTGAAGCTTTCTTT	TRBV3-1	TRBJ1-1	-	-
CANSLPGLAGYNEQFF	TGTGCCAACAGCTTACCAGGACTAGCGGGATACAATGAGCAGTTCTTC	TRBV7-3	TRBJ2-1	TRBD2	few
CASSPRDVLSYEQYF	TGTGCCAGTAGTCCCCGGGACGTTCTATCCTACGAGCAGTACTTC	TRBV19	TRBJ2-7	-	few
CASSLGGFEKLFF	TGTGCCAGCAGTTTAGGGGGGTTTGAAAAACTGTTTTTT	TRBV12-3/TRBV12-4	TRBJ1-4	-	few
CASRGGRAGANEQFF	TGTGCCAGCAGAGGAGGACGAGCGGGAGCCAATGAGCAGTTCTTC	TRBV6-2/TRBV6-3	TRBJ2-1	TRBD2	once
CASSQQGDYGYTF	TGTGCCAGCTCACAACAGGGGGACTATGGCTACACCTTC	TRBV18	TRBJ1-2	TRBD1	-
CASSDSGGAEQYF	TGTGCCAGCAGCGACTCCGGGGGGGCCGAGCAGTACTTC	TRBV9	TRBJ2-7	TRBD2	-
CASSEMGQGQETQYF	TGTGCCAGCAGCGAAATGGGACAGGGGCAGGAGACCCAGTACTTC	TRBV7-3	TRBJ2-5	TRBD1	-
CASSSSQGNFEAFF	TGCGCCAGCAGCTCATCACAGGGGAATTTTGAAGCTTTCTTT	TRBV5-1	TRBJ1-1	TRBD1	-
CASSSGGGYTF	TGTGCCAGCAGTTCCGGAGGTGGCTACACCTTC	TRBV2	TRBJ1-2	-	-
CASSAGLIYGCTF	TGTGCCAGCAGCGCAGGACTGATCTATGGCTGCACCTTC	TRBV9	TRBJ1-2	-	-
CASSEWPGGHEQFF	TGTGCCAGCAGTGAATGGCCGGGGGGGCATGAGCAGTTCTTC	TRBV25-1	TRBJ2-1	TRBD2	few
CASRWDSQNTEAFF	TGTGCCAGCAGGTGGGACAGTCAGAACACTGAAGCTTTCTTT	TRBV2	TRBJ1-1	TRBD1	-
CASRPNWGTGEETQYF	TGTGCCAGCAGGCCTAATTGGGGAACAGGGGAAGAGACCCAGTACTTC	TRBV2	TRBJ2-5	TRBD1	-
CASSFPGTRGSTEAFF	TGCGCCAGCAGCTTCCCCGGGACCCGAGGGAGCACTGAAGCTTTCTTT	TRBV5-1	TRBJ1-1	-	-
CAGSFWGGEETQYF	TGTGCCGGCAGTTTTTGGGGAGGAGAAGAGACCCAGTACTTC	TRBV27	TRBJ2-5	-	-